Here is one T cell receptor (beta chain) with its context. Its antigen is not identified. The sample belongs to a study of identical twins. General observations from the study: Monozygotic twins shared more out-of-frame TCR alpha than recombination models predicted. Cross-sectional statistics, not tracking of the same donors, supported the conclusions.

Trimming shortened V by 0 bases and J by 2 bases, and 14 bases separated the two germline ends. This CDR3 is 16 amino acids long. CDR1 and CDR2 (germline): DFQATT, SNEGSKA (reference sequence). TCRdb itself ran the 5' RACE reads through MiXCR, one entry per CDR3 protein. This sample has 400,000 to 500,000 distinct CDR3 sequences, with 13% to 15% found just once. The data also belong to a second study, concerning yellow fever vaccine responses in identical twins. That study reports: Twins showed a vaccine T cell response that reportedly seemed partly convergent, partly personalized.

The specimen sequenced was CD4+ T cells sorted from blood. The sequence was collected from a woman in her late teens or twenties in good health. The chain recombines TRBV20-1 with TRBJ2-1; D is possibly TRBD2 (6 bases). The CDR3 region is CSARDVLSGAYNEQFF. CDR3 nucleotide sequence: TGCAGTGCTAGAGACGTGCTCTCGGGAGCCTACAATGAGCAGTTCTTC.